One and the same sample provided the 31 T cell receptor beta chains below, sequenced in a study of identical twins. TCRdb fed the 5' RACE reads into MiXCR, producing one record per CDR3 protein. Of about 890,000 distinct CDR3 sequences in the sample, around 12% were seen once. These records were also assigned to another study, of yellow fever vaccine responses in identical twins.

Sample: PBMCs. Receptors were obtained from a woman aged 18-30 years in good health.

This chain uses TRBV7-8 with TRBJ1-5; TRBD1 matches at 7 bases. Germline CDR1 SGHVS, CDR2 FQNEAQ. The CDR3 runs 11 residues. V gave up 3 bases and J gave up 15 bases; unmatched junction bases: 5. The CDR3 protein is CASSFDRALHF. In DNA, the CDR3 is TGTGCCAGCAGCTTCGACAGGGCGCTGCATTTT.

Concerning this clonotype: At one end, the junction sequence differs from germline, possibly due to a read error. This sequence joins TRBV10-3 and TRBJ1-1; perhaps TRBD1 as D (5 bases). This CDR3 region has 14 residues. Germline V gene sequence: CDR1 ENHRY, CDR2 SYGVKD. CDR3: CAISPGTVNIEAFF. DNA of the CDR3: TGTGCCATCAGCCCCGGGACGGTAAACATTGAAGCTTTCTTT.

The chain links TRBV20-1 to TRBJ1-5; no definite D call. V was pared by 6 bases and J by 1 base, with 10 bases between. CDR1 and CDR2 (germline): DFQATT, SNEGSKA (reference sequence). The CDR3 contains 13 residues. The CDR3 here is CSANFGSNQPQHF. Here the CDR3 DNA reads TGCAGTGCAAACTTCGGCAGCAATCAGCCCCAGCATTTT.

This clonotype occurred many times. The chain joins TRBV6-1 to TRBJ2-3; D might be TRBD1 (5 bases). The CDR3 runs 18 residues. V was clipped by 6 bases and J by 4 bases, with 26 bases between them. Germline values: CDR1 MNHNS, CDR2 SASEGT. CDR3 loop: CASRPAQGISQSADTQYF. The CDR3 DNA sequence: TGTGCCAGCAGACCGGCGCAGGGAATTTCCCAATCCGCAGATACGCAGTATTTT.

This clonotype was seen a few times. This chain uses TRBV10-3 with TRBJ1-5; D gene ambiguous. In germline, CDR1 is ENHRY, CDR2 SYGVKD. Trimming removed 3 bases from V and 7 bases from J, with 22 bases in between. The CDR3 has 17 amino acids. This CDR3 is CAISEPPRGGRTQPQHF. The CDR3 nucleotides are TGTGCCATCAGTGAACCCCCGCGGGGAGGCAGGACGCAGCCCCAGCATTTT.

This clonotype has only a few counts. The chain recombines TRBV6-5 with TRBJ2-7; D tentatively reads TRBD1 or TRBD2 (5 bases each). V lost 3 bases and J 2 bases, leaving 11 bases between the germline ends. The CDR3 runs 14 residues. Germline V gene lookup returns CDR1 MNHEY and CDR2 SVGAGI. CDR3 in amino acids: CASSYGTVPYEQYF. CDR3 sequence (DNA): TGTGCCAGCAGTTATGGGACCGTCCCCTACGAGCAGTACTTC.

The CDR3 here is CASETKEGGGRSDTQYF. The CDR3 bases are TGTGCCAGCGAGACAAAAGAAGGGGGGGGGCGCTCAGATACGCAGTATTTT. The J gene is TRBJ2-3, the V gene TRBV7-9; D is perhaps TRBD2 (7 bases). The CDR3 extends over 17 amino acids. Germline CDR1 and CDR2: SEHNR and FQNEAQ (reference sequence). Trimming removed 8 bases at V and 4 bases at J, with 25 bases between.

This clonotype was seen repeatedly, ten times or more. This chain joins TRBV5-6 and TRBJ2-5; TRBD1 aligns across 7 bases. The V segment lost 2 bases and the J segment 2 bases; nucleotides outside the gene matches: 3. The CDR3 runs 14 residues. CDR1 and CDR2 from the germline V gene are SGHDT and YYEEEE. The CDR3 nucleotides read TGTGCCAGCAGCTTAAGACAGGGTCAAGAGACCCAGTACTTC. Its translation: CASSLRQGQETQYF.

This clonotype came up many times. This rearrangement joins TRBV5-1 to TRBJ2-7; D gene unclear. The CDR3 extends over 13 amino acids. Germline CDR1 SGHRS, CDR2 YFSETQ. The V end was cut by 1 base, the J end by 3 bases, with 8 bases between. CDR3 DNA sequence: TGCGCCAGCAGCTTGATCCCAGGCTACGAGCAGTACTTC. As protein: CASSLIPGYEQYF.

The chain recombines TRBV11-2 with TRBJ2-1, with 10 bases matching TRBD2. This CDR3 region has 18 residues. J gave up 3 bases and V 1 base, and 9 bases lay outside the gene matches. CDR1 is SGHAT and CDR2 is FQNNGV in the germline V gene. DNA for the CDR3: TGTGCCAGCAGCTTAGTAGCCCTAGCGGGAGTTAACTACAATGAGCAGTTCTTC. This gives the protein CASSLVALAGVNYNEQFF. Full variable domain (missing parts from reference TRBV11-2 and TRBJ2-1): EAGVAQSPRYKIIEKRQSVAFWCNPISGHATLYWYQQILGQGPKLLIQFQNNGVVDDSQLPKDRFSAERLKGVDSTLKIQPAKLEDSAVYLCASSLVALAGVNYNEQFFGPGTRLTVL.

This clonotype was found a few times. The V gene is TRBV9, the J gene TRBJ2-1, with no clear D. This CDR3 comprises 15 residues. From germline, CDR1 is SGDLS and CDR2 YYNGEE. The V end was cut by 0 bases, the J end by 5 bases, with 12 bases between. The CDR3: CASSVVASVDNEQFF. The CDR3 region has the DNA TGTGCCAGCAGCGTAGTAGCCAGCGTTGACAATGAGCAGTTCTTC. Full variable domain (missing parts from reference TRBV9 and TRBJ2-1): DSGVTQTPKHLITATGQRVTLRCSPRSGDLSVYWYQQSLDQGLQFLIQYYNGEERAKGNILERFSAQQFPDLHSELNLSSLELGDSALYFCASSVVASVDNEQFFGPGTRLTVL.

The chain combines TRBV6-1 with TRBJ2-7; maybe TRBD1 (5 bases). V was pared by 4 bases and J by 4 bases, with 14 bases between. The CDR3 is 14 amino acids. Germline-derived CDR1 and CDR2 are MNHNS and SASEGT. CDR3 sequence (DNA): TGTGCCAGCAGTGGGCAGGGAATAGGATACGAGCAGTACGTC. Protein product: CASSGQGIGYEQYV.

This clonotype was detected a few times. The CDR3 DNA reads TGTGCTATTGAGTACACCGGGGAGCTGTTTTTT. It yields the protein CAIEYTGELFF. The V call is TRBV5-4, the J call TRBJ2-2; the D is unclear. This CDR3 has 11 residues. The germline gives CDR1 SGHNT, CDR2 YYREEE (reference sequence).

This clonotype came up many times. The rearrangement joins TRBV11-1 to TRBJ2-6, with D possibly matching TRBD2 (5 bases). The CDR3 is 17 amino acids. Trimming cost V 7 bases and J 0 bases, with 16 bases left between them. The V gene's germline CDR1 is SGHAT and CDR2 FQDESV (reference sequence). CDR3 DNA sequence: TGTGCCAGCACGCCTTGGGAGTTGGGCTCTGGGGCCAACGTCCTGACTTTC. The encoded protein is CASTPWELGSGANVLTF.

This clonotype has just a few counts. The V and J genes are TRBV20-1 and TRBJ2-5; tentatively, D is TRBD2 (5 bases). Trimming cost V 2 bases and J 4 bases, with 17 bases left between them. Per the germline V gene, CDR1 is DFQATT and CDR2 is SNEGSKA (reference sequence). The CDR3 covers 15 residues. The CDR3 DNA sequence: TGCAGTGCTAGATCAACAGCGGACCAGAGAGAGACCCAGTACTTC. Translating gives CSARSTADQRETQYF.

This clonotype was counted at least ten times. V is TRBV6-9 and J is TRBJ2-1; 11 bases map to TRBD1. Germline trimming cut 5 bases from V and 5 bases from J; bases unmatched to any gene: 8. Germline CDR1 MNHGY, CDR2 SVAAGI. This CDR3 has 16 residues. As DNA, the CDR3 is TGTGCCAGCAGTGTTGTGTGGGACAGGGGGGACAATGAGCAGTTCTTC. As protein: CASSVVWDRGDNEQFF.

This chain links TRBV7-6 with TRBJ2-3, with D perhaps assigned TRBD1 or TRBD2 (5 bases each). Trimming took 5 bases from V and 3 from J, leaving 12 bases between them. The CDR3 has 14 residues. CDR1 is SGHVS, CDR2 FNYEAQ, per germline. The CDR3 is CASSLTWGTDTQYF. CDR3 nucleotides: TGTGCCAGCAGCCTAACTTGGGGGACAGATACGCAGTATTTT.

In its sample, this clonotype was seen a few times. The gene calls are TRBV11-2 and TRBJ2-7, with 10 bases fitting TRBD1. Germline CDR1 SGHAT, CDR2 FQNNGV. The CDR3 totals 16 residues. Germline trimming cut 1 base from V and 4 bases from J; bases unmatched to any gene: 7. The CDR3 region has the DNA TGTGCCAGCAGCTTAGGGCCAGGGACAGGGGCTTACGAGCAGTACGTC. Its translation is CASSLGPGTGAYEQYV.

V and J are TRBV15 and TRBJ2-7, with 11 bases matching TRBD2. The CDR3 is 16 residues long. With V trimmed by 5 bases and J by 1 base, 7 bases remained unmatched. Germline CDR1 and CDR2: LNHNV and YYDKDF (reference sequence). CDR3 bases: TGTGCCACCAGCGGTTCCGGGACTAGCGGTTCCTACGAGCAGTACTTC. Translation gives CATSGSGTSGSYEQYF.

The gene calls are TRBV10-3 and TRBJ2-3, with 9 bases matching TRBD2. Germline V lookup: CDR1 ENHRY, CDR2 SYGVKD. The V segment lost 4 bases and the J segment 2 bases; nucleotides outside the gene matches: 7. This CDR3 comprises 16 residues. CDR3 protein: CAISGRASGNTDTQYF. As DNA, the CDR3 is TGTGCCATCAGTGGTCGCGCTAGCGGGAACACAGATACGCAGTATTTT.

This clonotype has only a few counts. This chain links TRBV4-1 with TRBJ2-4; maybe TRBD2 (5 bases). CDR1 and CDR2 (germline): MGHRA, YSYEKL. The CDR3 loop spans 15 amino acids. Trimming left V 0 bases short and J 2 bases short, with 8 bases between. CDR3 protein: CASSQDEGPKNIQYF. Here the CDR3 DNA reads TGCGCCAGCAGCCAAGACGAGGGTCCCAAAAACATTCAGTACTTC.

This rearrangement joins TRBV5-1 to TRBJ1-2; TRBD1 agrees at 10 bases. Per germline, CDR1 SGHRS and CDR2 YFSETQ. J gave up 8 bases and V 6 bases, and 10 bases lay outside the gene matches. This CDR3 is 14 amino acids long. Here the CDR3 DNA reads TGCGCCAGCACCCTCCAGGACAGGGGGGACGGCTACACCTTC. Amino acids: CASTLQDRGDGYTF.

This clonotype was seen only a few times. This chain connects TRBV4-1 to TRBJ1-6; D is unresolved. Trimming removed 2 bases at V and 14 bases at J, with 16 bases between. The CDR3 runs 14 residues. Germline values: CDR1 MGHRA, CDR2 YSYEKL. CDR3 region: CASSQSRPDRALHF. The CDR3 DNA is TGCGCCAGCAGCCAATCACGGCCCGATCGGGCCCTCCACTTT.

This clonotype has just a few counts. This chain links TRBV10-2 with TRBJ2-7; 9 bases match TRBD2. The J segment lost 4 bases and the V segment lost 2 bases, leaving 3 bases of the junction unmatched. The germline V gene has CDR1 WSHSY and CDR2 SAAADI. The CDR3 loop spans 14 amino acids. The CDR3 is CASSESGGSYEQYV. In nucleotides, the CDR3 is TGCGCCAGCAGTGAGAGCGGGGGGTCTTACGAGCAGTACGTC.

This clonotype was seen more than once but under ten times. The gene calls are TRBV5-1 and TRBJ2-7; 8 bases are shared with TRBD2. Per germline, CDR1 SGHRS and CDR2 YFSETQ. The CDR3 totals 15 residues. Unmatched junction bases numbered 8, after V lost 6 bases and J lost 0 bases. In nucleotides, the CDR3 is TGCGCCAGCACCCCAGAAGGGACTAGCTCCTACGAGCAGTACTTC. Protein: CASTPEGTSSYEQYF. Full variable domain (outside the CDR3, taken from reference TRBV5-1 and TRBJ2-7): KAGVTQTPRYLIKTRGQQVTLSCSPISGHRSVSWYQQTPGQGLQFLFEYFSETQRNKGNFPGRFSGRQFSNSRSEMNVSTLELGDSALYLCASTPEGTSSYEQYFGPGTRLTVT.

This clonotype came up a few times. This chain uses TRBV12-3 or TRBV12-4 with TRBJ2-1; D ambiguous. The V end was cut by 1 base, the J end by 6 bases, with 22 bases between. The CDR3 has 18 amino acids. The CDR3 DNA reads as TGTGCCAGCAGTTTAGTGGGTCCCAACTCAAGGCGGTCCAATGAGCAGTTCTTC. As protein: CASSLVGPNSRRSNEQFF.

Written as DNA, the CDR3 is TGCAGTGCTAGAGTGGCGCTACAGTACGAGCAGTACTTC. Protein: CSARVALQYEQYF. The rearrangement joins TRBV20-1 to TRBJ2-7, with D hard to call. The CDR3 spans 13 residues. From germline, CDR1 is DFQATT and CDR2 SNEGSKA (reference sequence). Trimming took off 1 base at V and 4 bases at J, with 11 bases between the two ends.

The chain uses TRBV6-4 and TRBJ2-1; D gene unclear. From germline, CDR1 is MRHNA and CDR2 SNTAGT. The CDR3 has 14 amino acids. V was pared by 5 bases and J by 5 bases, with 13 bases between. CDR3 in DNA: TGTGCCAGCAGTTTTCTGCCTGGCGACAATGAGCAGTTCTTC. It encodes CASSFLPGDNEQFF.

The gene calls are TRBV7-2 and TRBJ1-1; 7 nucleotides match TRBD1. Losses at the gene ends were 4 bases for V and 9 bases for J; bases not matched to a gene: 5. CDR1 is SGHTA and CDR2 is FQGNSA in the germline V gene. There are 12 residues in the CDR3. The CDR3 coding sequence is TGTGCCAGCAGCTCCGACAGGGTTAAAGCTTTCTTT. Translation gives CASSSDRVKAFF.

A few counts support this clonotype. The chain combines TRBV12-3 or TRBV12-4 with TRBJ2-7; 11 bases line up with TRBD2. The V segment lost 5 bases and the J segment 0 bases; nucleotides outside the gene matches: 3. The CDR3 loop spans 15 amino acids. The CDR3 protein is CASSASGGHSYEQYV. In DNA, the CDR3 is TGTGCCAGCAGTGCTAGCGGGGGGCACTCCTACGAGCAGTACGTC.

CDR3 in DNA: TGTGCCAGCAGCTTATTGACTAGTAGGGCCTCGGAGCAGTACTTC. Amino acid sequence: CASSLLTSRASEQYF. V gene TRBV7-2 combines with J gene TRBJ2-7, with D perhaps TRBD2 (6 bases). Germline V gives CDR1 SGHTA, CDR2 FQGNSA. The V end lost 2 bases, the J end lost 7 bases, and 18 bases lay between the germline ends. The CDR3 extends over 15 amino acids.